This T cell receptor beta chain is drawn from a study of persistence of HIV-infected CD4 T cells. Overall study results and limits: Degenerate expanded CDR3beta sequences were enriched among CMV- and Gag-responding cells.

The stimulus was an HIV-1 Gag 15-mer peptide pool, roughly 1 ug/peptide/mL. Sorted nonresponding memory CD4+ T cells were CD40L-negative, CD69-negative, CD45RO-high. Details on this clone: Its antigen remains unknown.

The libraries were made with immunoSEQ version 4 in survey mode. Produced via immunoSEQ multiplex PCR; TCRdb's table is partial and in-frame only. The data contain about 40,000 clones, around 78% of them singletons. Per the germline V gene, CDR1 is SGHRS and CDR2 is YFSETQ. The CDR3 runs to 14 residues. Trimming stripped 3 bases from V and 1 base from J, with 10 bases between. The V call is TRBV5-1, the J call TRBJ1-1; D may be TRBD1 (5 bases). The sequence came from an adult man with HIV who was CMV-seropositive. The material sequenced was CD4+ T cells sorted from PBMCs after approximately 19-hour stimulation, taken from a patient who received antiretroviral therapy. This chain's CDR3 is CASSSGLPNTEAFF. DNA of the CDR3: TGCGCCAGCAGCTCGGGACTCCCGAACACTGAAGCTTTCTTT.